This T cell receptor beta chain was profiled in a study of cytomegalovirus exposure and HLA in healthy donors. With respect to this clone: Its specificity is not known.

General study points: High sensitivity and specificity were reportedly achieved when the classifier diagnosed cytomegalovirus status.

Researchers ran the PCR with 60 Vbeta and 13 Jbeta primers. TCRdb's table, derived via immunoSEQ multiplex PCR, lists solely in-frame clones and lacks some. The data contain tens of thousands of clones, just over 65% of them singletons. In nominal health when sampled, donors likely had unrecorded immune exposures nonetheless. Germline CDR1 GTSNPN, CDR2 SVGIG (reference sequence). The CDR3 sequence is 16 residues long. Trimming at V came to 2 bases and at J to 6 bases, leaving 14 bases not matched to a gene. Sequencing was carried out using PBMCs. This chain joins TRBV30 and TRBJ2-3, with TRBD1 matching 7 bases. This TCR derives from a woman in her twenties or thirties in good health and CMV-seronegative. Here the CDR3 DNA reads TGTGCCTGGAGTTCTACAGGGGTCGGAGTGGTGGATACGCAGTATTTT. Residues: CAWSSTGVGVVDTQYF.